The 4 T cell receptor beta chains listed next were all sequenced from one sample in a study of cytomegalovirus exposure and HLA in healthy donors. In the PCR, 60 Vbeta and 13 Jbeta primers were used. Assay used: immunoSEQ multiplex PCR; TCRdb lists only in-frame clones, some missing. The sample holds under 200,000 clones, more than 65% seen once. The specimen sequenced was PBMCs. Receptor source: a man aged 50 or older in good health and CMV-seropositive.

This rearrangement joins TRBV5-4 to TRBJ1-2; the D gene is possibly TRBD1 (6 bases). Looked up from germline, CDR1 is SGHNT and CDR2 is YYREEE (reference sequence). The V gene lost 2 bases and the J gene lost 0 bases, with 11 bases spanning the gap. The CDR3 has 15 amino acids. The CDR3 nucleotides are TGTGCCAGCAGCTTATCCAGGACAGCTAACTATGGCTACACCTTC. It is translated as CASSLSRTANYGYTF.

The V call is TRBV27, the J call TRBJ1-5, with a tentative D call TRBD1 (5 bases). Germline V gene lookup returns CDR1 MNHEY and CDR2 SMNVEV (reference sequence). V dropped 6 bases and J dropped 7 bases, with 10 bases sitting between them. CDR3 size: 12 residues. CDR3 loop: CASRGGRQPQHF. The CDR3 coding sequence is TGTGCCAGCAGGGGGGGGAGGCAGCCCCAGCATTTT.

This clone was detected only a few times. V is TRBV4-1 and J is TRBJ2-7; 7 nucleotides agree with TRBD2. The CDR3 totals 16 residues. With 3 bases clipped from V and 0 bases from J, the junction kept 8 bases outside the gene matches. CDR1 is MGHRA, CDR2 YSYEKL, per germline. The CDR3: CASSQGGTASSYEQYF. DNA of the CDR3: TGCGCCAGCAGCCAGGGAGGGACCGCTAGCTCCTACGAGCAGTACTTC.

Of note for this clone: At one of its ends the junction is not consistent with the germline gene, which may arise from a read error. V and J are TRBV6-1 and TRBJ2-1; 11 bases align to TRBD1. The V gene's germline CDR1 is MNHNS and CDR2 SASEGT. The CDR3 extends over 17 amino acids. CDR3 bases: TGTGCCAGCAGTGATTGGACAGGGGGCAAAATCTACAATGAGCAGCTCTTC. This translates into CASSDWTGGKIYNEQLF.